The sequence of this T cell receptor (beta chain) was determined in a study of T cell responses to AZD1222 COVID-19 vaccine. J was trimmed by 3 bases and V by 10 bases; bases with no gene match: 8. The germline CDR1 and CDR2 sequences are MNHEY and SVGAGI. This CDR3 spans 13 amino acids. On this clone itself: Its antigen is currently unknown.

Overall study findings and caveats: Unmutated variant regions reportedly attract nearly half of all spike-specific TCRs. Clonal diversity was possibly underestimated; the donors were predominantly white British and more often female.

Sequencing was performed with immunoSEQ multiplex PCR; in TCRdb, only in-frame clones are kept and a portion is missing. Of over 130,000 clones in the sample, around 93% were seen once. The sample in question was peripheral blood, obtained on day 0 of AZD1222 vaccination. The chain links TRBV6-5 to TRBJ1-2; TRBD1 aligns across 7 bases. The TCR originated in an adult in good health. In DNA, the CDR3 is TGTGCCACCGGACAGGTGCACCACTATGGCTACACCTTC. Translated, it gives CATGQVHHYGYTF.